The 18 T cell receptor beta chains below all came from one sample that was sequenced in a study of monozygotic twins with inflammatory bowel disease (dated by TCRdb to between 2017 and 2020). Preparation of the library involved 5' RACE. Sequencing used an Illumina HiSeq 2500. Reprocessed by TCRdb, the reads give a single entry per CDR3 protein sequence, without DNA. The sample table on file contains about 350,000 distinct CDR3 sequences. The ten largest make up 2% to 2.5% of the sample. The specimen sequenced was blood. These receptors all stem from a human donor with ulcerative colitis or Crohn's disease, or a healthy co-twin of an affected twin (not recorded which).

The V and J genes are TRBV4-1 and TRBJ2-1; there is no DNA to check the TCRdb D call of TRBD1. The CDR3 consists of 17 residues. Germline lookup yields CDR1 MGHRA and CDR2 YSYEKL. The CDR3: CASSSSDWTGGKSEQFF.

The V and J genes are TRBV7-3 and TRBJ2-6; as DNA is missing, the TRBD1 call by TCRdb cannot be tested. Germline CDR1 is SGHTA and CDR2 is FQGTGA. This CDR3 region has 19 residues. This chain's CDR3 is CASSFAPRTDLSGANVLTF.

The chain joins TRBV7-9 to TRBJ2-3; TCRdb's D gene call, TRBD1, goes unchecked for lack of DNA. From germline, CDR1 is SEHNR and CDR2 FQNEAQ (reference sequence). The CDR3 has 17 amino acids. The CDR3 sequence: CASSLPRTGAPRDTQYF.

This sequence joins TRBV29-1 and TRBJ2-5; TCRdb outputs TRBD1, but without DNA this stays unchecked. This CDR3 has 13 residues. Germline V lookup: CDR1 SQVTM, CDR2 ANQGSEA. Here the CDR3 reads CSVEQDRGLTQYF.

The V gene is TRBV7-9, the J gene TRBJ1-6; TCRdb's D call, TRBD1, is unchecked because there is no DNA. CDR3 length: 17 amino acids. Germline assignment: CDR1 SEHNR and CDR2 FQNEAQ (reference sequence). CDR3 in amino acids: CASSPLDPGTGTRSLHF.

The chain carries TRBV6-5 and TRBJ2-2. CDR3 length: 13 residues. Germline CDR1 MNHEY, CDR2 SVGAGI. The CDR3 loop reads CASIKGNTGELFF.

CDR3 region: CASRPGQTNNSPLHF. The chain joins TRBV7-9 to TRBJ1-6; the TCRdb D gene call, TRBD1, has no DNA to confirm it. There are 15 residues in the CDR3. Per the germline V gene, CDR1 is SEHNR and CDR2 is FQNEAQ (reference sequence).

This chain's CDR3 is CASSYRVRTRTDTQYF. The V call is TRBV6-5, the J call TRBJ2-3. Germline lookup yields CDR1 MNHEY and CDR2 SVGAGI. The CDR3 consists of 16 residues.

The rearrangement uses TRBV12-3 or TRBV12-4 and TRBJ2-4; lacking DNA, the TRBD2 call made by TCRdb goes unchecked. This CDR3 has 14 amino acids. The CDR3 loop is CATRLAGALNIQYF.

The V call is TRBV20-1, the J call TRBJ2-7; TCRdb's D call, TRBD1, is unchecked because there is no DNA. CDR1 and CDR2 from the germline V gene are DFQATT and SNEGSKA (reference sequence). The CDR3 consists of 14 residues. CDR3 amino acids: CSARTGTGAYEQYF.

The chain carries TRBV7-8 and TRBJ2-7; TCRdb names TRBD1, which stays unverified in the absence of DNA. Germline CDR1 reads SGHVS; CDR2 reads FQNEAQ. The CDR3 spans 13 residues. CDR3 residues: CATGTGESYEQYF.

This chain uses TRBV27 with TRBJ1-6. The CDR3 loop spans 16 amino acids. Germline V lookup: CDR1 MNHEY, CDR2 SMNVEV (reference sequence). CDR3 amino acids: CASSLGVQANNSPLHF.

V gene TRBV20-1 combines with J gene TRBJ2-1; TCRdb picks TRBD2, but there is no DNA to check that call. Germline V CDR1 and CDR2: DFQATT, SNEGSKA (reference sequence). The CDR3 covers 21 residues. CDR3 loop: CSAKSSGLAAGTFLISHEQFF.

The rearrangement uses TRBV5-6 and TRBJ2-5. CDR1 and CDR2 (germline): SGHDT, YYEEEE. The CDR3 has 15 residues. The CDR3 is CASSLSRGDYVTQYF.

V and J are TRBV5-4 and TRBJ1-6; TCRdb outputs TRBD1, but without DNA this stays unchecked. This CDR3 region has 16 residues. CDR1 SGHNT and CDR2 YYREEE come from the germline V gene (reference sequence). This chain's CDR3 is CASRQSQGAGNSPLHF.

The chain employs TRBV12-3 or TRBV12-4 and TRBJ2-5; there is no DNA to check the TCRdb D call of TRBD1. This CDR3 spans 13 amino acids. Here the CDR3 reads CASSVWGGETQYF.

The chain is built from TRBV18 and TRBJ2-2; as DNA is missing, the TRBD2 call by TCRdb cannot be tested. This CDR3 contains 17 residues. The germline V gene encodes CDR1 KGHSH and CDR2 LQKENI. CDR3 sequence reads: CASSQTASGKTTGELFF.

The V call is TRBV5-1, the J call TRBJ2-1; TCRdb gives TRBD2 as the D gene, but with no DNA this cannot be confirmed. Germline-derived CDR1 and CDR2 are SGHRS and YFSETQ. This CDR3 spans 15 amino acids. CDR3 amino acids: CASSYTSGRVIEQFF. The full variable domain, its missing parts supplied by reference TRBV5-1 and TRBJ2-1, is KAGVTQTPRYLIKTRGQQVTLSCSPISGHRSVSWYQQTPGQGLQFLFEYFSETQRNKGNFPGRFSGRQFSNSRSEMNVSTLELGDSALYLCASSYTSGRVIEQFFGPGTRLTVL.